This T cell receptor beta chain originates from a study of T cells in Graves' hyperthyroidism and ophthalmopathy. This clonotype has a count of ten or more. Authors of the study amplified TCR beta CDR3 regions from RNA transcripts. Primed by the HTBI set, a first-round RT-PCR was run on the TCR CDR3. Each CDR3 protein gets one entry after TCRdb re-called the multiplex PCR reads with MiXCR. This table holds some 300,000 distinct CDR3 sequences, roughly 19% found once. The source material was blood. This receptor was taken from a man aged 50 or older with Graves' ophthalmopathy.

This chain's CDR3 is CASNEGLTYNEQFF. The CDR3 DNA sequence: TGTGCCAGCAATGAGGGGCTTACCTACAATGAGCAGTTCTTC. The genes are TRBV2 and TRBJ2-1; either TRBD1 or TRBD2 may fit D (5 bases each). The V end was cut by 7 bases, the J end by 2 bases, with 12 bases between. CDR3 length: 14 residues. Germline V CDR1 and CDR2: SNHLY, FYNNEI.